These 21 T cell receptor beta chains were all obtained from the same sample, sequenced in a study of response to subunit inactivated influenza vaccine. TCRdb reprocessed the RT-PCR reads with MiXCR, giving one entry per CDR3 protein. The sample carries about 520,000 distinct CDR3 sequences, around 25% recorded once. Sequences were derived from CD4+ T cells sorted from PBMCs, sampled roughly 5 days after vaccination. The source of these receptors is a man between 45 and 60 years old who received an inactivated influenza vaccine.

In its sample, this clonotype was seen a few times. The chain employs TRBV28 and TRBJ2-7; 8 bases match TRBD1. Trimming at V came to 7 bases and at J to 0 bases, leaving 2 bases not matched to a gene. The CDR3 is 13 residues long. Looked up from germline, CDR1 is MDHEN and CDR2 is SYDVKM. The CDR3 is CASTGQGSYEQYF. The CDR3 DNA sequence: TGTGCCAGCACCGGACAGGGCTCCTACGAGCAGTACTTC.

Worth noting for this clonotype: At one end the junction does not follow the germline gene, possibly because of a read error. This rearrangement joins TRBV6-2 or TRBV6-3 to TRBJ2-7, with TRBD2 matching over 11 bases. CDR3 length: 16 amino acids. Germline V lookup: CDR1 MNHEY, CDR2 SVGEGT. DNA for the CDR3: TGTGCCAGCGGAACTTCACTAGCGGGAGTCTCCCACGAGCAGTACTTC. Its protein is CASGTSLAGVSHEQYF.

This clonotype has a handful of counts. V is TRBV7-2 and J is TRBJ2-3; 12 nucleotides align to TRBD2. The ends lost 5 bases at V and 10 bases at J; junction bases unmatched: 16. Germline V gene sequence: CDR1 SGHTA, CDR2 FQGNSA. This CDR3 comprises 17 residues. CDR3 in amino acids: CASSNTHRLAGVTSQYF. CDR3 nucleotides: TGTGCCAGCAGCAATACCCACCGACTAGCGGGGGTGACTTCGCAGTATTTT.

CDR3 sequence reads: CAISEGPANTGELFF. DNA for the CDR3: TGTGCCATCAGTGAGGGGCCCGCGAACACCGGGGAGCTGTTTTTT. The V gene is TRBV10-3, the J gene TRBJ2-2; D gene unclear. CDR1 is ENHRY, CDR2 SYGVKD, per germline. The CDR3 extends over 15 amino acids. V lost 2 bases, J lost 0 bases, and 7 bases lay in between.

This clonotype has just a few counts. The V and J genes are TRBV29-1 and TRBJ2-7; TRBD1 is a possible D gene (6 bases). From germline, CDR1 is SQVTM and CDR2 ANQGSEA. CDR3 length equals 12 residues. V lost 7 bases and J 2 bases, leaving 12 bases between the germline ends. In nucleotides, the CDR3 is TGCAGCGCCATAGGACAGACCTACGAGCAGTACTTC. It encodes CSAIGQTYEQYF.

The rearrangement uses TRBV12-3 or TRBV12-4 and TRBJ2-1; D is undetermined. The CDR3 spans 12 residues. Between the trimmed V and J ends, which lost 2 bases and 4 bases, there was a span of 3 bases. CDR3 bases: TGTGCCAGCAGTTTAAAATACAATGAGCAGTTCTTC. This encodes CASSLKYNEQFF.

This clonotype was recorded at least ten times. V usage is TRBV7-9 and J usage is TRBJ1-1, with D possibly matching TRBD1 (5 bases). Trimming took 4 bases from V and 2 from J, leaving 11 bases between them. This CDR3 is built from 14 residues. Germline CDR1 reads SEHNR; CDR2 reads FQNEAQ (reference sequence). The CDR3 sequence: CASSSQGVNTEAFF. The CDR3 region has the DNA TGTGCCAGCAGCTCTCAAGGGGTTAACACTGAAGCTTTCTTT. The variable domain in full, completed from reference TRBV7-9 and TRBJ1-1, reads DTGVSQNPRHKITKRGQNVTFRCDPISEHNRLYWYRQTLGQGPEFLTYFQNEAQLEKSRLLSDRFSAERPKGSFSTLEIQRTEQGDSAMYLCASSSQGVNTEAFFGQGTRLTVV.

The chain joins TRBV5-4 to TRBJ2-1; 10 nucleotides line up with TRBD2. Germline assignment: CDR1 SGHNT and CDR2 YYREEE (reference sequence). J lost 7 bases, V lost 2 bases, and 9 bases had no gene match. This CDR3 comprises 16 residues. CDR3 sequence: CASSLQREGPRNEQFF. CDR3 coding DNA: TGTGCCAGCAGCTTACAGCGGGAGGGCCCTAGAAATGAGCAGTTCTTC.

The chain couples TRBV20-1 to TRBJ2-5; the D is unclear. The CDR3 runs to 13 residues. V lost 6 bases and J 5 bases, leaving 16 bases between the germline ends. The germline CDR1 and CDR2 sequences are DFQATT and SNEGSKA (reference sequence). The CDR3, as DNA: TGCAGTGCCCCTGACGCACTGAGGGAGACCCAGTACTTC. Translation gives CSAPDALRETQYF.

This chain uses TRBV27 with TRBJ2-7; D tentatively fits TRBD1 or TRBD2 (5 bases each). Germline CDR1 reads MNHEY; CDR2 reads SMNVEV (reference sequence). With 4 bases removed from V and 6 bases from J, the gap between germline ends came to 16 bases. This CDR3 is built from 14 residues. Here the CDR3 DNA reads TGTGCCAGCAGTTCTGGGACGAAGGGTGGCGAGCAGTACTTC. As protein: CASSSGTKGGEQYF.

In its sample, this clonotype was seen a few times. This sequence joins TRBV6-5 and TRBJ2-7; TRBD2 is a possible D gene (6 bases). Germline V CDR1 and CDR2: MNHEY, SVGAGI. The CDR3 is 15 amino acids. Trimming removed 0 bases from V and 2 bases from J, with 11 bases in between. CDR3 sequence (DNA): TGTGCCAGCAGTTACTCGCGGCGGGGAGCCTACGAGCAGTACTTC. The encoded protein is CASSYSRRGAYEQYF.

The CDR3 sequence is CASRHGQGAGEQYF. CDR3 nucleotide sequence: TGTGCCAGCAGGCATGGACAGGGGGCAGGGGAGCAGTACTTC. This chain uses TRBV2 with TRBJ2-7; 11 nucleotides line up with TRBD1. Germline assignment: CDR1 SNHLY and CDR2 FYNNEI. This CDR3 is built from 14 residues. The V segment lost 6 bases and the J segment 7 bases; nucleotides outside the gene matches: 8.

This chain links TRBV4-2 with TRBJ2-3, with 8 bases fitting TRBD2. Germline V gene lookup returns CDR1 LGHNA and CDR2 YNFKEQ. This CDR3 spans 17 amino acids. The ends lost 4 bases at V and 2 bases at J; junction bases unmatched: 11. In nucleotides, the CDR3 is TGTGCCAGCAGCCCACTCGGGGGGGCCTCAAACACAGATACGCAGTATTTT. Translated, it gives CASSPLGGASNTDTQYF.

About this clonotype: At one end the junction does not follow the germline gene, possibly because of a read error. This rearrangement joins TRBV2 to TRBJ2-1; D gene ambiguous. CDR1 and CDR2 from the germline V gene are SNHLY and FYNNEI. This CDR3 is 14 amino acids long. CDR3 loop: CASSTHNSYNDQFF. CDR3 in DNA: TGTGCCAGCAGTACCCATAACTCCTACAATGACCAGTTCTTC.

The sample holds a few counts of this clonotype. The chain is built from TRBV20-1 and TRBJ1-1; TRBD1 matches at 7 bases. Germline CDR1 reads DFQATT; CDR2 reads SNEGSKA (reference sequence). J lost 10 bases, V lost 1 base, and 9 bases had no gene match. The CDR3 runs 13 residues. CDR3 nucleotide sequence: TGCAGTGCTAGAGGGACAGGCCGATTTGGAGCTTTCTTT. It is translated as CSARGTGRFGAFF.

The V call is TRBV3-1, the J call TRBJ2-7; no clear D. This CDR3 comprises 13 residues. The ends were cut back, 0 bases at V and 6 bases at J, with 9 bases in the middle. Germline CDR1 LGHDT, CDR2 YNNKEL (reference sequence). The CDR3 coding sequence is TGTGCCAGCAGCCAAGACGGCAGTCGCGAGCAGTACTTC. Translating it yields CASSQDGSREQYF.

V usage is TRBV27 and J usage is TRBJ1-1; 9 positions match TRBD1. This CDR3 has 15 residues. Germline CDR1 reads MNHEY; CDR2 reads SMNVEV (reference sequence). The V gene end was trimmed by 5 bases and the J gene end by 4 bases; junction bases not matched to a gene: 8. CDR3 region: CASSHGTGIGTEAFF. The DNA of the CDR3 is TGTGCCAGCAGTCACGGGACAGGGATCGGCACTGAAGCTTTCTTT.

Concerning this clonotype: Relative to the germline gene, one junction end is altered; a read error may explain this. This sequence joins TRBV3-1 and TRBJ2-7, with 10 bases identical to TRBD2. Germline CDR1 LGHDT, CDR2 YNNKEL (reference sequence). This CDR3 spans 12 amino acids. The CDR3 region is CASSQPSGGHTF. The DNA for the CDR3 is TGTGCCAGCAGCCAACCTAGCGGGGGCCACACGTTC.

CDR3 coding DNA: TGTGCCAGCAGCCAGGGACTAGCGGGAAGAAATGAGCAGTTCTTC. Translation: CASSQGLAGRNEQFF. The V and J genes are TRBV7-2 and TRBJ2-1; 13 bases align to TRBD2. Germline trimming cut 5 bases from V and 7 bases from J; bases unmatched to any gene: 5. Germline V CDR1 and CDR2: SGHTA, FQGNSA. CDR3 length equals 15 residues.

The chain is built from TRBV7-9 and TRBJ2-7, with TRBD1 as a possible D gene (5 bases). CDR3 length: 15 amino acids. Germline loops: CDR1 SEHNR, CDR2 FQNEAQ (reference sequence). Between the trimmed V and J ends, which lost 5 bases and 5 bases, there was a span of 19 bases. The CDR3 sequence: CASSQTGAGIHEQYF. The CDR3 bases are TGTGCCAGCAGCCAAACAGGCGCAGGAATCCACGAGCAGTACTTC.

This clonotype came up a few times. The V gene is TRBV28, the J gene TRBJ2-7; TRBD1 matches 8 bases. V was pared by 4 bases and J by 5 bases, with 13 bases of the junction left unmatched. This CDR3 comprises 16 residues. Germline V gene data show CDR1 as MDHEN and CDR2 as SYDVKM. For the CDR3, the DNA is TGTGCCAGCAGTTCACACGTCGGACAGGGTTGGAACGAGCAGTACTTC. This sequence encodes CASSSHVGQGWNEQYF.